Shown below are 20 T cell receptor beta chains from a single sample sequenced in a study of tumor and adjacent non-tumor tissue in lung cancer. A modified ARM-PCR protocol with three rounds of nested PCR amplified TCRbeta. Via MiXCR, TCRdb re-called the multiplex PCR reads, giving one row per CDR3 protein. The profile covers some 80,000 distinct CDR3 sequences, with 80% to 90% appearing a single time and 50% to 65% taken by the ten largest. The template was RNA from unsorted bulk tissue. Distant lung tissue was collected more than 3 cm away from the tumor edge. The sequenced sample consisted of distant non-tumor lung tissue. These receptors came from a man aged 60 to 69 with non-small cell lung cancer.

As to this clonotype: A single base separates this from a much larger clone, so it may be a read error. This CDR3 is missing its conserved last phenylalanine or tryptophan, likely due to a read error. The chain links TRBV5-4 to TRBJ1-2; tentative D call: TRBD1 (6 bases). CDR3 length: 16 amino acids. The V end was cut by 0 bases, the J end by 4 bases, with 16 bases between. Germline loops: CDR1 SGHNT, CDR2 YYREEE (reference sequence). Here the CDR3 DNA reads TGTGCCAGCAGCTTGGACAGGGAAGCGGCTGTCTATGGCTACACCTAC. This sequence encodes CASSLDREAAVYGYTY.

A word on this clonotype: The junction differs from germline at one of its ends, possibly a read error. The V gene is TRBV29-1, the J gene TRBJ1-4, with D unclear. The CDR3 runs to 13 residues. From germline, CDR1 is SQVTM and CDR2 ANQGSEA. The CDR3 DNA sequence: TGCAACGTTAGGGCCGGCAAGAATGAAAAACTGTTTTTT. Translation: CNVRAGKNEKLFF.

The chain joins TRBV11-2 to TRBJ2-1; 10 nucleotides align to TRBD2. CDR3 length: 14 residues. The J segment lost 14 bases and the V segment lost 2 bases, leaving 9 bases of the junction unmatched. Germline V lookup: CDR1 SGHAT, CDR2 FQNNGV. CDR3 DNA sequence: TGTGCCAGCAGCTTACTAGCGGGAGCCGATGATAAGTTCTTC. It specifies CASSLLAGADDKFF.

Remarks on this clonotype: This is likely a read error, given that the CDR3 carries no conserved phenylalanine or tryptophan at its end. The DNA is omitted, as the CDR3 cannot be located on it reliably, and the CDR3 follows TCRdb's listing. The rearrangement uses TRBV13 and TRBJ1-3; the table calls TRBD1, which could not be checked here. The CDR3 spans 16 residues, counting both ends. CDR1 is PRHDT and CDR2 is FYEKMQ in the germline V gene (reference sequence). The CDR3 loop reads CASSLGPAGAGNTMYV.

Notes on this clonotype: A much larger clone lies a single base off, so this may be a read error. V and J are TRBV11-1 and TRBJ2-5; the match to TRBD1 covers 7 bases. Germline CDR1 and CDR2: SGHAT and FQDESV (reference sequence). This CDR3 has 15 amino acids. In DNA, the CDR3 is TGTGCCAGCATCTTAAACGGACAGGACCAAGAGACCCAGTACTTC. Amino acid sequence: CASILNGQDQETQYF.

The sample holds a few counts of this clonotype. The V call is TRBV29-1, the J call TRBJ2-2, with a weak D call TRBD1 (5 bases). In germline, CDR1 is SQVTM, CDR2 ANQGSEA. This CDR3 is 14 amino acids long. V gave up 3 bases and J gave up 1 base, with 9 bases separating them. The CDR3 loop is CSVDCQGNTGELFF. The CDR3 nucleotides read TGCAGCGTTGATTGCCAGGGGAACACCGGGGAGCTGTTTTTT.

The V gene is TRBV11-2, the J gene TRBJ2-2, with a weak D call TRBD2 (5 bases). Germline V gives CDR1 SGHAT, CDR2 FQNNGV. This CDR3 has 15 amino acids. The V gene lost 5 bases and the J gene lost 14 bases, with 24 bases spanning the gap. This chain's CDR3 is CASSEGGRSIGKLFF. CDR3 sequence (DNA): TGTGCCAGCAGCGAAGGTGGCCGAAGTATCGGGAAACTGTTTTTT.

This clonotype was seen at least ten times. The chain uses TRBV5-1 and TRBJ1-5; D may be TRBD1 (5 bases). CDR1 is SGHRS and CDR2 is YFSETQ in the germline V gene. V gave up 4 bases and J gave up 6 bases, with 14 bases separating them. This CDR3 contains 14 residues. This CDR3 reads CASSPGEGSQPQHF. DNA for the CDR3: TGCGCCAGCAGCCCCGGGGAGGGGTCTCAGCCCCAGCATTTT.

This clonotype was detected once. Germline and junction disagree at one end, which may indicate a read error. The gene calls are TRBV5-4 and TRBJ2-7; weak D call: TRBD2 (7 bases). The CDR3 loop spans 15 amino acids. CDR1 and CDR2 from the germline V gene are SGHNT and YYREEE (reference sequence). CDR3 nucleotides: TGTACCAGTAGCTTGGGGCGGGGGCCTGCCTACGAGCAGTACTTC. It yields the protein CTSSLGRGPAYEQYF.

Points on this clonotype: Compared with germline, one end of the junction differs, possibly owing to a read error. The gene calls are TRBV5-4 and TRBJ1-1, with a tentative D call TRBD1 (5 bases). Germline V gives CDR1 SGHNT, CDR2 YYREEE (reference sequence). The CDR3 is 14 residues long. The CDR3 DNA reads TGTGCCAGCAAACAAGAGGGGAGGAGGACTGAAGCTTTATTT. It specifies CASKQEGRRTEALF.

As to this clonotype: The junction departs from germline at one end; a sequencing error may be responsible. The chain links TRBV11-3 to TRBJ1-2, with D possibly being TRBD1 (5 bases). Looked up from germline, CDR1 is SGHNT and CDR2 is YENEEA. The CDR3 spans 16 residues. The CDR3 sequence is CTSSLEGRGGIYGYTF. CDR3 sequence (DNA): TGTACCAGCAGCTTAGAGGGACGAGGTGGCATCTATGGCTACACCTTC.

As regards this clonotype: Relative to the germline gene, one junction end is altered; a read error may explain this. This chain uses TRBV18 with TRBJ1-5; tentative D call: TRBD1 (5 bases). This CDR3 is built from 15 residues. The germline V gene has CDR1 KGHSH and CDR2 LQKENI. CDR3 DNA: TGTGCCATCTCACCAGGGTCAACGAGAGGTCAGCCCCAGCATTTT. Translated, it gives CAISPGSTRGQPQHF. The variable domain in full, with the rest retrieved from reference TRBV18 and TRBJ1-5, is NAGVMQNPRHLVRRRGQEARLRCSPMKGHSHVYWYRQLPEEGLKFMVYLQKENIIDESGMPKERFSAEFPKEGPSILRIQQVVRGDSAAYFCAISPGSTRGQPQHFGDGTRLSIL.

Worth noting for this clonotype: One end of the junction varies from germline; a read error may be responsible. The V and J genes are TRBV6-5 and TRBJ2-6; 9 bases are a match to TRBD1. Germline CDR1 is MNHEY and CDR2 is SVGAGI. The CDR3 runs 17 residues. CDR3 sequence reads: CASSFGTGSSGANVLTF. The CDR3 DNA follows: TGCGCTAGCAGTTTCGGGACAGGGAGCTCTGGGGCCAACGTCCTGACTTTC.

Notes on this clonotype: The junction and the germline gene differ at one end; a read error may be behind it. CDR3 in amino acids: CATSHRIGLTYEQYF. For the CDR3, the DNA is TGTGCCACCAGCCATCGGATTGGATTAACCTACGAGCAGTACTTC. The gene calls are TRBV11-3 and TRBJ2-7; D call uncertain. The CDR3 has 15 amino acids. The germline gives CDR1 SGHNT, CDR2 YENEEA.

This clonotype was found once. At one end the junction does not follow the germline gene, possibly because of a read error. The chain recombines TRBV11-2 with TRBJ2-2, with D possibly being TRBD2 (5 bases). The germline CDR1 and CDR2 sequences are SGHAT and FQNNGV. This CDR3 region has 15 residues. CDR3 in DNA: TGCGCCAGCAGTTTAACACGTTCGAACACCGGGGATCTGTTTTTT. Translating gives CASSLTRSNTGDLFF.

Concerning this clonotype: A much larger clone sits a single nucleotide away, making a read error possible. The chain couples TRBV4-2 to TRBJ2-1; D is ambiguous. The length of the CDR3 is 12 residues. CDR1 is LGHNA and CDR2 is YNFKEQ in the germline V gene. CDR3: CASIPNMVEQIF. The CDR3 DNA reads as TGTGCCAGCATACCAAATATGGTTGAGCAGATCTTC.

This rearrangement joins TRBV11-2 to TRBJ2-3; 8 bases line up with TRBD1. This CDR3 spans 17 amino acids. CDR1 and CDR2 (germline): SGHAT, FQNNGV. V dropped 5 bases and J dropped 7; count of bases not matched to a gene: 17. The CDR3 loop is CASSREGRDRSPYTQYF. For the CDR3, the DNA is TGTGCCAGCAGCAGAGAGGGGCGGGACAGGAGCCCATATACGCAGTATTTT.

The chain recombines TRBV6-5 with TRBJ2-1; D not certain. The CDR3 has 17 amino acids. Trimming pared 4 bases from V and 0 bases from J, leaving 16 bases between. Germline CDR1 reads MNHEY; CDR2 reads SVGAGI. The DNA of the CDR3 is TGTGCCAGCAGTTGCTTGTATATGCCGAGCTCCTACAATGAGCAGTTCTTC. Translated: CASSCLYMPSSYNEQFF.

To note about this clonotype: Given a much more abundant clone one base away, this may be a read error. The genes are TRBV12-5 and TRBJ2-7, with 7 positions matching TRBD2. The CDR3 is 15 amino acids. Germline V CDR1 and CDR2: LGHNT, FRNRAP. J gave up 7 bases and V 5 bases, and 14 bases lay outside the gene matches. In nucleotides, the CDR3 is TGTGCTAGTGGTCTCAGACGGGGAGGGGACGGGGAGCAGTACTTC. Protein sequence: CASGLRRGGDGEQYF.

As to this clonotype: Germline and junction disagree at one end, which may indicate a read error. J is TRBJ2-7 and V is TRBV11-2; D unclear. Germline V CDR1 and CDR2: SGHAT, FQNNGV. This CDR3 is built from 12 residues. DNA for the CDR3: TGTACCAGCAGCCGGCGACTGTACGAGCAGTACTTC. This gives the protein CTSSRRLYEQYF.